The T cell receptor beta chain described here comes from a study of blood T cell repertoires in COVID-19. Looking at the study overall: Some COVID-19 samples were acute and others convalescent; all came from the United States, Italy and Spain. The cDNA or gDNA used as material had been derived from T cells, B-cell-depleted T cells, or PBMCs.

Original methodology: Scientists estimated how many nucleated cells there were by amplifying reference gene primers. TCRdb's table, derived via immunoSEQ multiplex PCR, lists solely in-frame clones and lacks some. V, J and clone size reflect that table, while D and trimming were determined from the DNA. The sample contains 310,000 or so clones, around 86% of which appear only once. This CDR3 has 13 residues. Germline V gene sequence: CDR1 SGHTA, CDR2 FQGNSA. Trimming pared 5 bases from V and 6 bases from J, leaving 11 bases between. The V and J genes are TRBV7-2 and TRBJ2-4, with D unclear. The clonotype originates from a woman aged 25 to 45 who had recovered from COVID-19. Sequences were obtained from peripheral blood. The CDR3 DNA is TGTGCCAGCAGCCCGCAGTCAGGAAACATTCAGTACTTC. As protein: CASSPQSGNIQYF.